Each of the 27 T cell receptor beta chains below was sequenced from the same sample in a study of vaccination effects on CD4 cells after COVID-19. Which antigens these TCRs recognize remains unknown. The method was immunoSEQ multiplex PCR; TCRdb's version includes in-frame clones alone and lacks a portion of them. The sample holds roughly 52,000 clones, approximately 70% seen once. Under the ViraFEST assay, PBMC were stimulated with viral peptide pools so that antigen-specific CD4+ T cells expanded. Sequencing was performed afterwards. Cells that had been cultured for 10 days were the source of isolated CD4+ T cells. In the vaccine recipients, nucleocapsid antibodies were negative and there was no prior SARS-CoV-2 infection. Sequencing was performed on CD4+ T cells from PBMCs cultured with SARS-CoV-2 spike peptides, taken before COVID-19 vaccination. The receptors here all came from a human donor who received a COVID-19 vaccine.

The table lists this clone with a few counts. The CDR3: CASSWQYNSPLHF. The CDR3 DNA reads TGCGCCAGCAGCTGGCAGTATAATTCACCCCTCCACTTT. The chain couples TRBV5-1 to TRBJ1-6; D is ambiguous. The V and J ends lost 3 bases and 4 bases respectively, with 5 bases between them. This CDR3 comprises 13 residues. Germline V gene data show CDR1 as SGHRS and CDR2 as YFSETQ.

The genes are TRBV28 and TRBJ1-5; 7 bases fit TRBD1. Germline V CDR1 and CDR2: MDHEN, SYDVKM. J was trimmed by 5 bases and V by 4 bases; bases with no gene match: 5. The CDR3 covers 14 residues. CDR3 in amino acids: CASSYRTGHQPQHF. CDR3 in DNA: TGTGCCAGCAGTTATAGGACAGGACATCAGCCCCAGCATTTT. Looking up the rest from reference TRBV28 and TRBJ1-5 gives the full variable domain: DVKVTQSSRYLVKRTGEKVFLECVQDMDHENMFWYRQDPGLGLRLIYFSYDVKMKEKGDIPEGYSVSREKKERFSLILESASTNQTSMYLCASSYRTGHQPQHFGDGTRLSIL.

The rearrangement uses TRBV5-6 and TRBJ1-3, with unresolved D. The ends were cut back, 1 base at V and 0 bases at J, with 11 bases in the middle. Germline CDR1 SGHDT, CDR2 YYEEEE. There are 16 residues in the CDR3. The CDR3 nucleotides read TGTGCCAGCAGCTTGACGGGCCAGGCCTCTGGAAACACCATATATTTT. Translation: CASSLTGQASGNTIYF.

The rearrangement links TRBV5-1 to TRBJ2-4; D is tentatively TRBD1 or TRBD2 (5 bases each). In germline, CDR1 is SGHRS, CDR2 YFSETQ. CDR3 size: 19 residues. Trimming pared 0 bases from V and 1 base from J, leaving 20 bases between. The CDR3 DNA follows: TGCGCCAGCAGCTTGGGGGACCGGGAAGGCCAATGGGCCAAAAACATTCAGTACTTC. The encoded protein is CASSLGDREGQWAKNIQYF.

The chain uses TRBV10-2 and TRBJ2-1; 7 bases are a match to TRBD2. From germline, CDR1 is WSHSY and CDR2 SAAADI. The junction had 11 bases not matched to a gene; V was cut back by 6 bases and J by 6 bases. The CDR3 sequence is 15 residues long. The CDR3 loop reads CASSLPGGPGNEQFF. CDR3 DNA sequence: TGCGCCAGCAGCCTCCCGGGGGGTCCGGGCAATGAGCAGTTCTTC.

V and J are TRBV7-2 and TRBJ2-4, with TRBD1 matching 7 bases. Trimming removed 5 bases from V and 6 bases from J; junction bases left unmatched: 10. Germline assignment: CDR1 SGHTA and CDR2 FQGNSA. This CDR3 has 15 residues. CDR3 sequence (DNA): TGTGCCAGCAGCCCCCAGGTGTCAGGGGGAAACATTCAGTACTTC. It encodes CASSPQVSGGNIQYF.

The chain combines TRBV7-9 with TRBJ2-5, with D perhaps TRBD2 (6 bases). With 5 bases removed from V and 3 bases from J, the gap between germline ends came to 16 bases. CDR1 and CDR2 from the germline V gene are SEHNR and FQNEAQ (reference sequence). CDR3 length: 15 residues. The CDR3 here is CASSPGGTRKETQYF. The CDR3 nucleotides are TGTGCCAGCAGCCCAGGCGGGACTCGGAAAGAGACCCAGTACTTC.

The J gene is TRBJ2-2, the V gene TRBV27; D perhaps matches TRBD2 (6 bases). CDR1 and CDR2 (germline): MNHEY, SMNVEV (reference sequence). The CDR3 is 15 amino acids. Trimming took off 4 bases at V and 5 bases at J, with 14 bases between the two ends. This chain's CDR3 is CASSSSRAGTGELFF. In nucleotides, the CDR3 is TGTGCCAGCAGTTCGAGCCGGGCGGGGACCGGGGAGCTGTTTTTT.

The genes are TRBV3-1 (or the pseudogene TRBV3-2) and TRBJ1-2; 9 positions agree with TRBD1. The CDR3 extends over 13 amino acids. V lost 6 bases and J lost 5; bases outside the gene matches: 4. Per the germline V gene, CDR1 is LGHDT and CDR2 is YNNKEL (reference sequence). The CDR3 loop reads CASSRDREYGYTF. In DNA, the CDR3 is TGTGCCAGCAGTCGGGACAGGGAATATGGCTACACCTTC.

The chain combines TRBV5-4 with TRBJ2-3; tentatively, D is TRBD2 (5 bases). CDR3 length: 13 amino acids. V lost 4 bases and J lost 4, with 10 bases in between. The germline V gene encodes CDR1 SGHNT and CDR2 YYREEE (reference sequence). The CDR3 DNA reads TGTGCCAGCAGCACCTCGGGGTCAGATACGCAGTATTTT. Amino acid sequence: CASSTSGSDTQYF. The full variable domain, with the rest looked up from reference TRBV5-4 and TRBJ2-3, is ETGVTQSPTHLIKTRGQQVTLRCSSQSGHNTVSWYQQALGQGPQFIFQYYREEENGRGNFPPRFSGLQFPNYSSELNVNALELDDSALYLCASSTSGSDTQYFGPGTRLTVL.

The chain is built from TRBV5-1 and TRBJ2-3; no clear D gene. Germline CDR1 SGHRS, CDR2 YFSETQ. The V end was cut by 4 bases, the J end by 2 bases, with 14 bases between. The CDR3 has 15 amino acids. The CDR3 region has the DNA TGCGCCAGCAGCCCTGGGCCTCTCAACACAGATACGCAGTATTTT. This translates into CASSPGPLNTDTQYF.

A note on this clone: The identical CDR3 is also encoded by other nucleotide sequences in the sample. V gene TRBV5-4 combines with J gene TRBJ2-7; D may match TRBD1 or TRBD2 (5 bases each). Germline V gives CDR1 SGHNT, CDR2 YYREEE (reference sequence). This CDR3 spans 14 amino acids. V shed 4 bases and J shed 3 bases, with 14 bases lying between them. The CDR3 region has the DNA TGTGCCAGCAGCAGGGACCTAGTGGGCTACGAGCAGTACTTC. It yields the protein CASSRDLVGYEQYF.

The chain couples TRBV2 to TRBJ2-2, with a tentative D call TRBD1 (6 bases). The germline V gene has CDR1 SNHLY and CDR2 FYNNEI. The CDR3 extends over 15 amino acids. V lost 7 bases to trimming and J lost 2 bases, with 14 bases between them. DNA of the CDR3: TGTGCCAGCAACCTTCGGGACACCAACACCGGGGAGCTGTTTTTT. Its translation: CASNLRDTNTGELFF.

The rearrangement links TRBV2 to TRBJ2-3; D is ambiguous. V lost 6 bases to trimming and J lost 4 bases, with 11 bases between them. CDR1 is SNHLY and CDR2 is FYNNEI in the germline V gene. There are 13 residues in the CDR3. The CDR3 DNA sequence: TGTGCCAGCAGGGACCCTGGGCCAGATACGCAGTATTTT. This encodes CASRDPGPDTQYF.

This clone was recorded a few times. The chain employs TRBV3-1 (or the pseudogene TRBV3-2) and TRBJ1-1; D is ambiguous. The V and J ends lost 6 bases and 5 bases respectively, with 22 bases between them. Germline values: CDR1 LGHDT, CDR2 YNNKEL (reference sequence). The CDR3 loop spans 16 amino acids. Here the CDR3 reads CASSDVRRERITEAFF. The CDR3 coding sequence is TGTGCCAGCAGTGATGTACGACGGGAGAGGATAACTGAAGCTTTCTTT.

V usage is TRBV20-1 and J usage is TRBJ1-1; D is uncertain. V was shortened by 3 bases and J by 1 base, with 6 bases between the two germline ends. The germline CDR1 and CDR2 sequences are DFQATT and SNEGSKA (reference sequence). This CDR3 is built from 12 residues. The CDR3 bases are TGCAGTGCTAGTACGGCGAACACTGAAGCTTTCTTT. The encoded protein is CSASTANTEAFF.

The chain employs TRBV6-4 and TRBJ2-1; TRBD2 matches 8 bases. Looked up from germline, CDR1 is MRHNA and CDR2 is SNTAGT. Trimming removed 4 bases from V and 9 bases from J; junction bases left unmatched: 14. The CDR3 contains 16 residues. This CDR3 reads CASSAWTSRRSGEQFF. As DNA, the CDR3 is TGTGCCAGCAGTGCGTGGACTAGCAGACGTTCCGGTGAGCAGTTCTTC.

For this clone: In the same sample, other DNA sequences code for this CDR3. The CDR3 DNA reads as TGTGCCAGCAGTCTCGGAGAGACCCAGTACTTC. Its translation is CASSLGETQYF. The chain links TRBV28 to TRBJ2-5; D unclear. Germline V gives CDR1 MDHEN, CDR2 SYDVKM. V was pared by 5 bases and J by 4 bases, with 5 bases between. This CDR3 comprises 11 residues.

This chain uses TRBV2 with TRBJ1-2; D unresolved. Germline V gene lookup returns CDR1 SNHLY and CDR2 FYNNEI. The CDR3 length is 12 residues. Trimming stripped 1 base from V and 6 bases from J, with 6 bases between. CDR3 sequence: CASSEVTDGYTF. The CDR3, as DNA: TGTGCCAGCAGTGAAGTTACGGATGGCTACACCTTC.

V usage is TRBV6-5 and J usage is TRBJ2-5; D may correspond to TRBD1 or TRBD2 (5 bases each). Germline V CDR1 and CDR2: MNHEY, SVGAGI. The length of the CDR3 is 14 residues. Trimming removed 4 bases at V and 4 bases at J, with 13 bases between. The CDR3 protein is CASSSLIGGETQYF. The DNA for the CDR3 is TGTGCCAGCAGTTCCTTAATTGGGGGAGAGACCCAGTACTTC.

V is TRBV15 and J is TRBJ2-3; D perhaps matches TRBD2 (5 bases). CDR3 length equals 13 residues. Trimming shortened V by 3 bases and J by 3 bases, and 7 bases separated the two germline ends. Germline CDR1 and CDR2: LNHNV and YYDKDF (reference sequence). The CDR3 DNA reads TGTGCCACCAGCAGGGGGAGAACAGATACGCAGTATTTT. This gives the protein CATSRGRTDTQYF.

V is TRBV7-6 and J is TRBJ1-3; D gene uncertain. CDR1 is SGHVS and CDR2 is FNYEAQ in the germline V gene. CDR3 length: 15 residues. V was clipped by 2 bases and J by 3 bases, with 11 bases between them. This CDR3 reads CASSLRVVGGNTIYF. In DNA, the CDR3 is TGTGCCAGCAGCTTAAGGGTTGTTGGTGGAAACACCATATATTTT.

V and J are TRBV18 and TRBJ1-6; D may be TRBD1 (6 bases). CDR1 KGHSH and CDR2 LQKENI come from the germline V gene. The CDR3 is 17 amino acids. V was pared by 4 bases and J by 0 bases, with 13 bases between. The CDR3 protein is CASSHRDISSYNSPLHF. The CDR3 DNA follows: TGTGCCAGCTCACACAGGGATATAAGCTCCTATAATTCACCCCTCCACTTT.

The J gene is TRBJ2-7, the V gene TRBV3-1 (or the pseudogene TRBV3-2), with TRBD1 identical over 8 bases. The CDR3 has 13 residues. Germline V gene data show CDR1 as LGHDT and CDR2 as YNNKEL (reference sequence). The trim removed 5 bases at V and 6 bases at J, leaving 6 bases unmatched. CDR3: CASSLMTGVEQYF. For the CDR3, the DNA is TGTGCCAGCAGCTTAATGACAGGGGTCGAGCAGTACTTC.

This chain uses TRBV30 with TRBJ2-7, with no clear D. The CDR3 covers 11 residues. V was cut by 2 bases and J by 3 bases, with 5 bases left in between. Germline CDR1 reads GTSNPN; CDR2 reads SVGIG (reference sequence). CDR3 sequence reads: CAWSNHYEQYF. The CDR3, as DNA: TGTGCCTGGAGTAACCACTACGAGCAGTACTTC.

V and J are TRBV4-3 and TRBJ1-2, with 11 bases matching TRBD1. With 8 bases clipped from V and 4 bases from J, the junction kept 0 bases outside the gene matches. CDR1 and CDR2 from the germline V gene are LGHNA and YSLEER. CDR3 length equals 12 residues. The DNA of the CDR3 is TGCGCCAGCGGGACAGGGGGCTATGGCTACACCTTC. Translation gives CASGTGGYGYTF.

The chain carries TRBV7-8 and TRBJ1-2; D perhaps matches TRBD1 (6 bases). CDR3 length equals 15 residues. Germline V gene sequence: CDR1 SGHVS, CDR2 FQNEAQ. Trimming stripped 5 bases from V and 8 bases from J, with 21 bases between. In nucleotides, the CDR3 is TGTGCCAGCAGCGCCCGAGGGGGGGGCGCCGGGGGCTACACCTTC. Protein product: CASSARGGGAGGYTF.